This is a list of T cell receptor beta chains from one sample in a study of post-analysis software for immune sequencing data. TCRdb ran MiXCR on the PCR reads and lists one entry per CDR3 protein. The table lists hundreds of thousands of distinct CDR3 sequences, just under 30% of them singletons, with roughly 0.57% in the top ten. The sequencing input was blood. These receptors came from a girl aged 10-17 years with multiple sclerosis. Both conserved end residues are trimmed from each CDR3.

V: TRBV29-1; CDR3: SVEDGGNTEAF
V: TRBV20-1; CDR3: SARRDGGNQPQH
V: TRBV29-1; CDR3: SVAGQGGYTEAF
V: TRBV29-1; CDR3: SAARGAEETQY
V: TRBV11-2; CDR3: ASSQIQGTKGYT
V: TRBV6-1; CDR3: ASMVAGGRNEQF
V: TRBV20-1; CDR3: SARSAGLGTDTQY
V: TRBV6-5; CDR3: ASSYRTGQPQDKNYGYT
V: TRBV7-2; CDR3: ASSPTGTGLAYGYT
V: TRBV27; CDR3: ASSSFGTDTQY
V: TRBV15; CDR3: ATRGMGDTEAF
V: TRBV7-2; CDR3: ASSLDRGWRNNEQF
V: TRBV20-1; CDR3: SASPGSAYEQY
V: TRBV7-2; CDR3: ASSFYLAVQETQY
V: TRBV18; CDR3: ASSPRGFEQF